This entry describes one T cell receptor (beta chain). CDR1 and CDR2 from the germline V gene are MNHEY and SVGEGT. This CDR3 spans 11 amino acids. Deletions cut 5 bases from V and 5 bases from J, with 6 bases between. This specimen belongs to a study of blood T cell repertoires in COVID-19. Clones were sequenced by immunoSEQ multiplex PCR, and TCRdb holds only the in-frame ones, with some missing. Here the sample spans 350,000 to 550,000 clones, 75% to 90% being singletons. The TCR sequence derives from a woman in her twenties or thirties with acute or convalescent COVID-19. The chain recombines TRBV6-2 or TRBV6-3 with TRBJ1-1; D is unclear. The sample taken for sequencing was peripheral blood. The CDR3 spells CASSAWTEAFF. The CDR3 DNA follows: TGTGCCAGCAGTGCGTGGACTGAAGCTTTCTTT.